The rows below give T cell receptor beta chains drawn from one sample of a study of blood T cell repertoires in COVID-19. TCRdb keeps only in-frame clones here, not all; method: immunoSEQ multiplex PCR. The sample yields 97,000 or so clones, nearly 90% seen once. The source material was peripheral blood. These receptors were collected from a man aged 50 to 60 with active COVID-19. CDR3s include the opening cysteine and the closing phenylalanine or tryptophan. The order of the fields is D gene, V gene, J gene, CDR3 length, clone size, CDR3 protein, CDR3 DNA. D genes are given only for firm matches. Rows may omit the clone size; those that give it use once, few, many or a size class.

>TRBD2|TRBV3-1/TRBV3-2|TRBJ2-3|16|few
CASSQGTSGGGPTQYF
TGTGCCAGCAGCCAAGGGACTAGCGGGGGGGGCCCTACGCAGTATTTT
>NA|TRBV6-2/TRBV6-3|TRBJ1-5|15|NA
CASSYSTGGAEPQHF
TGTGCCAGCAGTTACTCGACGGGGGGCGCGGAGCCCCAGCATTTT
>TRBD2|TRBV9|TRBJ2-1|15|NA
CASSPPGGTYNEQFF
TGTGCCAGCAGCCCCCCGGGGGGTACCTACAATGAGCAGTTCTTC
>NA|TRBV6-5|TRBJ2-7|11|NA
CASSYRAKQYF
TGTGCCAGCAGTTACAGAGCGAAGCAGTACTTC
>TRBD1|TRBV3-1/TRBV3-2|TRBJ1-1|14|NA
CASSQGTGVPEAFF
TGTGCCAGCAGCCAGGGGACAGGGGTTCCTGAAGCTTTCTTT
>TRBD1|TRBV10-1|TRBJ2-1|16|NA
CASSENRGRNRYEQFF
TGCGCCAGCAGTGAGAACAGGGGGCGAAATAGGTATGAGCAGTTCTTC
>TRBD1|TRBV6-1|TRBJ1-6|17|few
CASSGTGPRDSYSPLHF
TGTGCCAGCAGTGGTACGGGACCCCGGGACAGTTATTCACCCCTCCACTTT
>TRBD1|TRBV7-8|TRBJ2-7|15|NA
CASSPLTGRRNEQYF
TGTGCCAGCAGCCCACTGACAGGGCGCCGTAACGAGCAGTACTTC
>TRBD2|TRBV7-9|TRBJ2-3|13|NA
CASSDKGRDYPDF
TGTGCCAGCAGCGATAAAGGGCGGGACTACCCGGATTTT
>NA|TRBV9|TRBJ1-6|12|NA
CASSRGDSPLHF
TGTGCCAGCAGCCGCGGCGATTCACCCCTCCACTTT
>TRBD1|TRBV12-5|TRBJ1-5|14|NA
CASGSDRGDQPQHF
TGTGCTAGTGGTTCGGACAGGGGGGATCAGCCCCAGCATTTT
>TRBD1|TRBV6-6|TRBJ2-7|19|NA
CASSLRPPAQGRVSYEQYF
TGTGCCAGCAGTCTAAGACCCCCCGCACAGGGGCGGGTCTCCTACGAGCAGTACTTC
>NA|TRBV7-2|TRBJ2-7|14|NA
CASSLDSSGYEQYF
TGTGCCAGCAGCTTAGATTCTAGTGGATACGAGCAGTACTTC
>NA|TRBV5-1|TRBJ1-3|16|NA
CASSRTSQGGRNTIYF
TGCGCCAGCAGCCGAACGTCACAGGGAGGGAGAAACACCATATATTTT
>TRBD1|TRBV14|TRBJ2-7|14|NA
CASSLRQGAYEQYF
TGTGCCAGCAGCCTAAGGCAGGGGGCCTACGAGCAGTACTTC
>TRBD1|TRBV28|TRBJ2-7|15|NA
CASNTRDRSSREQYF
TGTGCCAGCAACACCCGGGACAGGTCCTCCCGCGAGCAGTACTTC
>TRBD1|TRBV12-5|TRBJ1-1|17|once
CASGPDRANPLNTEAFF
TGTGCTAGTGGCCCGGACAGGGCAAACCCTTTGAACACTGAAGCTTTCTTT
>TRBD2|TRBV5-4|TRBJ2-1|16|NA
CASSLGSSGGGNEQFF
TGTGCCAGCAGCTTGGGATCTAGCGGGGGTGGCAATGAGCAGTTCTTC
>NA|TRBV7-8|TRBJ2-7|15|NA
CASSMRAGIPYEQYF
TGTGCCAGCAGCATGAGAGCAGGGATCCCCTACGAGCAGTACTTC